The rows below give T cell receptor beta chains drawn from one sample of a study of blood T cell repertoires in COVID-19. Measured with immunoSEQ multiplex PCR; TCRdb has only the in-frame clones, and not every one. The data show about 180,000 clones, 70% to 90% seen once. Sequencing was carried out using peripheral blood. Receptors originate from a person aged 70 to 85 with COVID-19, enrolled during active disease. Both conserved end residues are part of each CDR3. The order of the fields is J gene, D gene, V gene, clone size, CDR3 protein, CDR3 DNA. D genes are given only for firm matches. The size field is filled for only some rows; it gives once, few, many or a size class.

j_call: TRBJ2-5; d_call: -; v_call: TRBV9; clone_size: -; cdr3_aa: CASSVDRSTQYF; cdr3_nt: TGTGCCAGCAGCGTAGACAGGTCGACCCAGTACTTC
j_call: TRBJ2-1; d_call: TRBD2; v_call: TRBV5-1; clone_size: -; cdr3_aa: CASSPELAGAYNEQFF; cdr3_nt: TGCGCCAGCAGCCCTGAACTAGCGGGAGCCTACAATGAGCAGTTCTTC
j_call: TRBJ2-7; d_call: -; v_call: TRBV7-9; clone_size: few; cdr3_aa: CASSPRGSRTYEQYF; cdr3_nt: TGTGCCAGCAGCCCGAGGGGGTCGAGGACCTACGAGCAGTACTTC
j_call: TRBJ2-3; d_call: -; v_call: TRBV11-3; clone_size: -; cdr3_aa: CASSLRLGQDRGDTQYF; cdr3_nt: TGTGCCAGCAGCTTAAGACTAGGCCAGGATAGAGGGGATACGCAGTATTTT
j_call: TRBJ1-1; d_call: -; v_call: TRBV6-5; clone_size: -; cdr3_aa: CASRWVASTEAFF; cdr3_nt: TGTGCCAGCAGGTGGGTAGCGAGCACTGAAGCTTTCTTT
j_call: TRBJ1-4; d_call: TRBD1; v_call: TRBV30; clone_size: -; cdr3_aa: CAWRGPRTGSWSTNEKLFF; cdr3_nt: TGTGCCTGGAGAGGCCCGAGGACAGGGTCGTGGTCGACTAATGAAAAACTGTTTTTT
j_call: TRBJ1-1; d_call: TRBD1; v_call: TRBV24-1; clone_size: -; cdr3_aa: CATSSGQGQGSKAFF; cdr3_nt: TGTGCCACCTCTTCGGGACAGGGTCAGGGTTCTAAAGCTTTCTTT
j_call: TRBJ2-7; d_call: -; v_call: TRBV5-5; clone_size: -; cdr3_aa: CASGRGYEQYF; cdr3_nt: TGTGCCAGCGGTCGAGGTTACGAGCAGTACTTC
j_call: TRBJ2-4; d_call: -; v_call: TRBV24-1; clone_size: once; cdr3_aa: CATSDSGTPNIQYF; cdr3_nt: TGTGCCACCAGTGATAGCGGGACACCGAACATTCAGTACTTC
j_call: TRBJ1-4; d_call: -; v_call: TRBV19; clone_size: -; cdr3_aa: CASSPPGGGEKLFF; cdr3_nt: TGTGCCAGTAGCCCCCCGGGGGGGGGAGAAAAACTGTTTTTT